Here is one T cell receptor beta chain with its context. The antigen is unknown. The sample is drawn from a study of CD8 T cells in ankylosing spondylitis. Study conclusions and caveats: About 8 highly homologous variants made up a TCR beta motif that seemed to typify ankylosing spondylitis blood.

The CDR3 is 12 residues long. The ends were cut back, 4 bases at V and 8 bases at J, with 10 bases in the middle. Germline-derived CDR1 and CDR2 are SGHDT and YYEEEE. TCRdb used MiXCR to reprocess the 5' RACE reads, holding one entry per CDR3 protein. The sample lists about 90,000 distinct CDR3 sequences, 9% occurring once. Material for sequencing was blood, either unsorted or a sorted T cell fraction (not recorded which). The rearrangement links TRBV5-6 to TRBJ2-1; D is undetermined. The source is a male donor with ankylosing spondylitis. CDR3 protein: CASSLAGYEQFF. As DNA, the CDR3 is TGTGCCAGCAGCCTGGCCGGTTATGAGCAGTTCTTC.